Below, one T cell receptor beta chain is given with its context. Antigen unknown. The genes and germline here are from mouse. The read comes to an end 1 residue before the CDR3 does, leaving the germline J gene to fill in the end. The record originates from a study of tissue T cells after allogeneic stem cell transplantation. Broader study findings: Only a limited share of tissue TCRs appeared in blood or spleen.

TCRdb keeps only in-frame clones here, not all; method: immunoSEQ multiplex PCR. The data hold 17,000 or so clones, with around 70% observed a single time. Germline CDR1 LGHDT, CDR2 YNNKQL (reference sequence). CDR3 length equals 16 residues. The V gene end was trimmed by 6 bases and the J gene end by 0 bases; junction bases not matched to a gene: 8. The chain uses TRBV4 and TRBJ2-4; 8 nucleotides line up with TRBD1. What was sequenced was spleen. The source of this sequence is a female BALB/c mouse in good health. Mice of this strain are of MHC haplotype H2-d. The CDR3 loop is CASRAAAGGSQNTLYF. The CDR3 DNA, read in part, is TGTGCCAGCAGAGCAGCGGCAGGGGGCAGTCAAAACACCTTGTAC.